Following are 20 T cell receptor beta chains from one sample sequenced in a study of T cell clonotyping in hematopoietic cell transplantation. Profiled with immunoSEQ multiplex PCR; TCRdb holds only in-frame clones, not every one. The table lists approximately 4,600 clones, about 95% of them singletons. The source was PBMCs, collected 180 days after allogeneic stem cell transplant. The receptor source for this set is a male patient aged 60 to 75 who had an allogeneic stem cell transplant from a related donor, so the T cells may come from the graft donor. Some clones in this sample may be carry-over from other donors' samples.

The rearrangement links TRBV30 to TRBJ2-7; D tentatively reads TRBD1 or TRBD2 (5 bases each). V was cut by 4 bases and J by 0 bases, with 13 bases left in between. The germline V gene encodes CDR1 GTSNPN and CDR2 SVGIG (reference sequence). The CDR3 extends over 14 amino acids. CDR3 loop: CAWNRREPSYEQYF. Here the CDR3 DNA reads TGTGCCTGGAACCGCAGGGAGCCCTCCTACGAGCAGTACTTC.

This sequence joins TRBV20-1 and TRBJ2-1; no clear D. The V gene's germline CDR1 is DFQATT and CDR2 SNEGSKA (reference sequence). The CDR3 covers 11 residues. Trimming removed 1 base at V and 6 bases at J, with 4 bases between. CDR3 coding DNA: TGCAGTGCTAGAGGAATCAATGAGCAGTTCTTC. Residues: CSARGINEQFF.

The chain joins TRBV7-2 to TRBJ2-2; 10 nucleotides agree with TRBD2. Losses at the gene ends were 3 bases for V and 2 bases for J; bases not matched to a gene: 3. CDR1 is SGHTA, CDR2 FQGNSA, per germline. The CDR3 runs 16 residues. DNA of the CDR3: TGTGCCAGCAGCTTGCTAGCGGGGGCCAACACCGGGGAGCTGTTTTTT. Translated: CASSLLAGANTGELFF.

The chain recombines TRBV9 with TRBJ2-2; a possible D gene is TRBD1 (5 bases). CDR1 and CDR2 from the germline V gene are SGDLS and YYNGEE. V shed 4 bases and J shed 0 bases, with 13 bases lying between them. This CDR3 has 16 residues. The CDR3 DNA reads TGTGCCAGCAGCAAGGGGTTACAGTCGAACACCGGGGAGCTGTTTTTT. Translated: CASSKGLQSNTGELFF. The full variable domain, in which reference TRBV9 and TRBJ2-2 provide the parts outside the CDR3, is DSGVTQTPKHLITATGQRVTLRCSPRSGDLSVYWYQQSLDQGLQFLIQYYNGEERAKGNILERFSAQQFPDLHSELNLSSLELGDSALYFCASSKGLQSNTGELFFGEGSRLTVL.

The V gene is TRBV29-1, the J gene TRBJ2-7; 7 nucleotides line up with TRBD1. The CDR3 is made up of 13 amino acids. The ends lost 5 bases at V and 2 bases at J; junction bases unmatched: 6. Germline V gene lookup returns CDR1 SQVTM and CDR2 ANQGSEA. CDR3 nucleotides: TGCAGCGTTAGACAGGGAGTAGCCTACGAGCAGTACTTC. It yields the protein CSVRQGVAYEQYF.

The DNA for the CDR3 is TGCAGCGCCGGGGACACTTCCTACGAGCAGTACTTC. Protein product: CSAGDTSYEQYF. V usage is TRBV29-1 and J usage is TRBJ2-7, with a tentative D call TRBD1 (6 bases). The CDR3 has 12 amino acids. Germline V CDR1 and CDR2: SQVTM, ANQGSEA. V lost 7 bases, J lost 1 base, and 11 bases lay in between.

This chain uses TRBV18 with TRBJ2-3; TRBD1 or TRBD2 may be the D gene (5 bases each). Per germline, CDR1 KGHSH and CDR2 LQKENI. The CDR3 runs 15 residues. The V end lost 4 bases, the J end lost 4 bases, and 15 bases lay between the germline ends. The CDR3 DNA is TGTGCCAGCTCACGAGGGGCAGGCCTCGCAGATACGCAGTATTTT. Its translation is CASSRGAGLADTQYF.

This clone was observed once. V gene TRBV7-8 combines with J gene TRBJ1-5; unclear D gene. Germline lookup yields CDR1 SGHVS and CDR2 FQNEAQ. V was clipped by 5 bases and J by 4 bases, with 18 bases between them. The CDR3 has 16 amino acids. CDR3 DNA sequence: TGTGCCAGCAGCACTACCCGATTGGTCGCTAATCAGCCCCAGCATTTT. Protein sequence: CASSTTRLVANQPQHF.

The rearrangement links TRBV6-5 to TRBJ1-4; D is uncertain. The CDR3 is made up of 14 amino acids. Germline V CDR1 and CDR2: MNHEY, SVGAGI. Trimming took 6 bases from V and 1 from J, leaving 9 bases between them. CDR3 region: CASSLDGTNEKLFF. The CDR3 DNA reads TGTGCCAGCAGCCTTGACGGAACTAATGAAAAACTGTTTTTT.

This chain uses TRBV30 with TRBJ2-5; 9 bases fit TRBD1. Germline CDR1 is GTSNPN and CDR2 is SVGIG (reference sequence). The junction had 1 base not matched to a gene; V was cut back by 2 bases and J by 3 bases. The CDR3 runs 13 residues. The CDR3 DNA reads as TGTGCCTGGAGTCGGACAGGGGAAGAGACCCAGTACTTC. It is translated as CAWSRTGEETQYF.

The V gene is TRBV7-9, the J gene TRBJ2-7; 9 bases are shared with TRBD1. The CDR3 loop spans 13 amino acids. Trimming took 5 bases from V and 3 from J; bases not matched to a gene: 2. Germline V CDR1 and CDR2: SEHNR, FQNEAQ (reference sequence). The CDR3 loop is CASSQDRGYEQYF. CDR3 coding DNA: TGTGCCAGCAGCCAGGACAGGGGCTACGAGCAGTACTTC.

This clone was counted once. This rearrangement joins TRBV6-5 to TRBJ2-5, with D possibly being TRBD1 (5 bases). Germline CDR1 MNHEY, CDR2 SVGAGI. This CDR3 spans 15 amino acids. With 0 bases removed from V and 4 bases from J, the gap between germline ends came to 12 bases. The CDR3 nucleotides are TGTGCCAGCAGTTACTCGATCTTAAGGGGAGAGACCCAGTACTTC. It yields the protein CASSYSILRGETQYF.

V usage is TRBV11-1 and J usage is TRBJ1-1; D not certain. V lost 2 bases and J 0 bases, leaving 4 bases between the germline ends. Germline loops: CDR1 SGHAT, CDR2 FQDESV (reference sequence). The CDR3 covers 13 residues. CDR3 coding DNA: TGTGCCAGCAGCTTATCCTTGAACACTGAAGCTTTCTTT. Translating gives CASSLSLNTEAFF.

The chain recombines TRBV7-3 with TRBJ2-2, with D unclear. V lost 6 bases to trimming and J lost 7 bases, with 12 bases between them. The CDR3 is made up of 13 amino acids. Germline CDR1 reads SGHTA; CDR2 reads FQGTGA. The CDR3 sequence: CASSPGYFGELFF. The CDR3 bases are TGTGCCAGCAGTCCCGGATATTTCGGGGAGCTGTTTTTT.

This sequence joins TRBV7-2 and TRBJ2-1; no clear D gene. With 4 bases removed from V and 4 bases from J, the gap between germline ends came to 11 bases. Germline-derived CDR1 and CDR2 are SGHTA and FQGNSA. This CDR3 comprises 14 residues. The CDR3 coding sequence is TGTGCCAGCAGCTCCCCAGAGGTATACAATGAGCAGTTCTTC. This translates into CASSSPEVYNEQFF.

V gene TRBV4-1 combines with J gene TRBJ2-7, with D possibly matching TRBD2 (6 bases). The CDR3 covers 17 residues. V lost 1 base and J 7 bases, leaving 23 bases between the germline ends. CDR1 and CDR2 (germline): MGHRA, YSYEKL. CDR3 sequence (DNA): TGCGCCAGCAGCCAAGGGGGTTCACGGGGGAGCCCTAGGGAGCAGTACTTC. It is translated as CASSQGGSRGSPREQYF.

This chain joins TRBV6-5 and TRBJ1-1, with 9 bases lining up with TRBD1. V lost 2 bases to trimming and J lost 11 bases; unmatched junction nucleotides: 9. Germline lookup yields CDR1 MNHEY and CDR2 SVGAGI. This CDR3 is 14 amino acids long. Here the CDR3 reads CASSYDRTGVGAFF. The CDR3 DNA reads TGTGCCAGCAGTTACGACAGGACAGGGGTGGGCGCTTTCTTT.

This clone was detected once. The rearrangement uses TRBV30 and TRBJ1-3, with a weak D call TRBD1 (6 bases). V was clipped by 7 bases and J by 4 bases, with 14 bases between them. Looked up from germline, CDR1 is GTSNPN and CDR2 is SVGIG (reference sequence). CDR3 size: 13 residues. Here the CDR3 reads CAFYREEGNTIYF. In nucleotides, the CDR3 is TGTGCCTTTTACAGGGAAGAAGGAAACACCATATATTTT.

V usage is TRBV29-1 and J usage is TRBJ1-1; D is possibly TRBD1 (6 bases). The CDR3 is 13 amino acids. V dropped 4 bases and J dropped 3 bases, with 12 bases sitting between them. CDR1 is SQVTM, CDR2 ANQGSEA, per germline. The CDR3 loop is CSVGQAADTEAFF. CDR3 DNA sequence: TGCAGCGTTGGACAGGCAGCGGACACTGAAGCTTTCTTT.

This chain links TRBV5-1 with TRBJ1-3; 9 bases agree with TRBD1. The germline gives CDR1 SGHRS, CDR2 YFSETQ. After removal of 2 bases from V and 4 bases from J, the junction contained 10 bases not matched to a gene. There are 17 residues in the CDR3. Here the CDR3 DNA reads TGCGCCAGCAGCTTAATAGAGACAGGGGGTCCCGGAAACACCATATATTTT. The encoded protein is CASSLIETGGPGNTIYF.